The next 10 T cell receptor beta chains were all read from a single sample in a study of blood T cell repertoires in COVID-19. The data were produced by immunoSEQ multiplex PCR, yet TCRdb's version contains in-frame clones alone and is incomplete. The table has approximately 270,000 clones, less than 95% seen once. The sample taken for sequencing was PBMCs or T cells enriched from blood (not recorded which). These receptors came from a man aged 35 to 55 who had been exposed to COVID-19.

Here the CDR3 reads CAISESRQGAGQPQHF. CDR3 DNA: TGTGCCATCAGTGAGTCCCGGCAGGGGGCAGGTCAGCCCCAGCATTTT. The chain combines TRBV10-3 with TRBJ1-5, with 8 bases matching TRBD1. The CDR3 loop spans 16 amino acids. J gave up 6 bases and V 0 bases, and 7 bases lay outside the gene matches. Germline-derived CDR1 and CDR2 are ENHRY and SYGVKD.

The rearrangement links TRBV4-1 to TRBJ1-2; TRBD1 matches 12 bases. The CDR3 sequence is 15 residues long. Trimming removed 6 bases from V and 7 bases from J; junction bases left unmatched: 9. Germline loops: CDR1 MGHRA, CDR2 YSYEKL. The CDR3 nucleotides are TGCGCCAGCAGTCCGGGACAGGGGGCCGGGGGTGGCTACACCTTC. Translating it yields CASSPGQGAGGGYTF.

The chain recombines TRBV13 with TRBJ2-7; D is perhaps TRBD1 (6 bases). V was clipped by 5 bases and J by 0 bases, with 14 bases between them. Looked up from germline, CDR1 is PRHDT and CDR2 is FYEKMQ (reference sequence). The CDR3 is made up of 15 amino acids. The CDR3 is CASSRRTDLSYEQYF. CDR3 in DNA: TGTGCCAGCAGCCGCCGGACAGATCTCTCCTACGAGCAGTACTTC. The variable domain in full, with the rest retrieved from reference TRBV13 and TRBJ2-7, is AAGVIQSPRHLIKEKRETATLKCYPIPRHDTVYWYQQGPGQDPQFLISFYEKMQSDKGSIPDRFSAQQFSDYHSELNMSSLELGDSALYFCASSRRTDLSYEQYFGPGTRLTVT.

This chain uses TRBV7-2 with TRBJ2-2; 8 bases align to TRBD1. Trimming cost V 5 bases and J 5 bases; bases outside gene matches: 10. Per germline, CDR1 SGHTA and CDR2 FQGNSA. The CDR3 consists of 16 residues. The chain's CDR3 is CASSKQVRGRTGELFF. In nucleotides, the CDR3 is TGTGCCAGCAGCAAGCAGGTCAGGGGGCGAACCGGGGAGCTGTTTTTT.

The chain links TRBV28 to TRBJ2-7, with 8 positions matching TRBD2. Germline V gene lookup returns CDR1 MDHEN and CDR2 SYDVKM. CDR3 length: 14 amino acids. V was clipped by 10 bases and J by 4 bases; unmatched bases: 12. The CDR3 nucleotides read TGTGCCACAGAAACGGGAGGGGAAGAGTACGAGCAGTACTTC. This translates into CATETGGEEYEQYF.

The CDR3 DNA is TGTGCCAGCACTCAGGGAATGAACACTGAAGCTTTCTTT. It translates to CASTQGMNTEAFF. J is TRBJ1-1 and V is TRBV28; D perhaps matches TRBD1 (5 bases). Germline lookup yields CDR1 MDHEN and CDR2 SYDVKM. V lost 7 bases, J lost 0 bases, and 9 bases lay in between. CDR3 length: 13 amino acids.

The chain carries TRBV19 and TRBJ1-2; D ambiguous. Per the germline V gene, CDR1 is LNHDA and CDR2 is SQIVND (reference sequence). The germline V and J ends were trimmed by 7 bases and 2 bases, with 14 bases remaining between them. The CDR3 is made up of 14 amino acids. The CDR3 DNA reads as TGTGCCAGTACCCCCCCGCAGGCGAACTATGGCTACACCTTC. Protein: CASTPPQANYGYTF. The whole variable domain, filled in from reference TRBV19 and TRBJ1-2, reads DGGITQSPKYLFRKEGQNVTLSCEQNLNHDAMYWYRQDPGQGLRLIYYSQIVNDFQKGDIAEGYSVSREKKESFPLTVTSAQKNPTAFYLCASTPPQANYGYTFGSGTRLTVV.

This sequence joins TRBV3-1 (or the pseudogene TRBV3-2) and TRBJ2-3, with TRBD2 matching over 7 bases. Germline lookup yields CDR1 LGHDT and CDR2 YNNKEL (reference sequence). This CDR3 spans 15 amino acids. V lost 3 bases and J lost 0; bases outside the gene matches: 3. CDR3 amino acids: CASSQEGLSTDTQYF. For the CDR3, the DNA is TGTGCCAGCAGCCAGGAGGGACTAAGCACAGATACGCAGTATTTT.

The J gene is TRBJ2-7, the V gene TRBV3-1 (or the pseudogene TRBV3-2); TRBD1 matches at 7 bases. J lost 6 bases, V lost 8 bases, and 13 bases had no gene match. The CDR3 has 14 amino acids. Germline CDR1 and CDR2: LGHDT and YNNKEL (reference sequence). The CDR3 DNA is TGTGCCAGCGAACAAAGCAGGGGGTTCTTCGAGCAGTACTTC. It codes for CASEQSRGFFEQYF.

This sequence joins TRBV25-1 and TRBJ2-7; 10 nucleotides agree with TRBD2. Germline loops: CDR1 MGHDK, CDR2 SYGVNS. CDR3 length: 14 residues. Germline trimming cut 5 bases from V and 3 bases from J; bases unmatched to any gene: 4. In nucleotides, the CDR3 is TGTGCCAGCAGTCTAGCGGGAGCGAGCTACGAGCAGTACTTC. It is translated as CASSLAGASYEQYF.